One T cell receptor beta chain is described in this entry. Its antigen remains unidentified. There are 13 residues in the CDR3. V lost 4 bases and J lost 6; bases outside the gene matches: 6. Germline CDR1 reads SGHRS; CDR2 reads YFSETQ. Sample-barcoded 5' priming and a J-beta primer mix drove a second PCR of about 7 to 12 cycles. Each cDNA molecule was tagged by a template-switch adaptor that had 12 random nucleotides. MiXCR was run by TCRdb on the 5' RACE reads, yielding one entry per CDR3 protein. The table shows 600,000 to 1,000,000 distinct CDR3 sequences, with about 62% occurring only once. The data were obtained in a study of blood T cells in healthy people across ages. Study-level information: Capturing about one barcoded beta molecule per two T cells was achieved by template switching.

Notes on the study in general: Roughly linearly, TCR beta diversity per million T cells fell as age increased.

The chain combines TRBV5-1 with TRBJ2-7; 8 bases match TRBD1. The specimen sequenced was blood. This clonotype was obtained from a young man in good health. The CDR3 spells CASSVDRGVEQYF. CDR3 nucleotides: TGCGCCAGCAGCGTCGACAGGGGAGTCGAGCAGTACTTC.